A single sample gave rise to the 8 T cell receptor beta chains below, sequenced in a study of blood T cell repertoires in COVID-19. Produced via immunoSEQ multiplex PCR; TCRdb's table is partial and in-frame only. The top ten clones hold 1% to 1.5% of a sample with 180,000 or so clones, approximately 86% of them seen once. Sequenced sample: peripheral blood. These receptors came from a man aged 55 to 70 who had recovered from COVID-19.

The V gene is TRBV18, the J gene TRBJ2-5; perhaps TRBD2 as D (5 bases). In germline, CDR1 is KGHSH, CDR2 LQKENI. The CDR3 contains 15 residues. V lost 3 bases, J lost 5 bases, and 16 bases lay in between. The CDR3 DNA sequence: TGTGCCAGCTCACCGGAAGAGGGCCGGGATGAGACCCAGTACTTC. Its protein product is CASSPEEGRDETQYF.

For this clone: This sample also contains other DNA sequences that code for the same CDR3. The chain has TRBV18 and TRBJ2-7; 8 nucleotides align to TRBD1. Germline V gives CDR1 KGHSH, CDR2 LQKENI. V lost 6 bases, J lost 7 bases, and 8 bases stayed unmatched. This CDR3 spans 13 amino acids. CDR3 sequence: CASSPRQGPEQYF. CDR3 nucleotides: TGTGCCAGCTCTCCTCGACAGGGGCCGGAGCAGTACTTC.

The chain employs TRBV30 and TRBJ2-7, with 7 bases lining up with TRBD2. After removal of 3 bases from V and 2 bases from J, the junction contained 1 base not matched to a gene. This CDR3 has 12 amino acids. CDR1 is GTSNPN, CDR2 SVGIG, per germline (reference sequence). This chain's CDR3 is CAWSGGTYEQYF. The DNA of the CDR3 is TGTGCCTGGAGCGGGGGGACCTACGAGCAGTACTTC.

This chain joins TRBV5-1 and TRBJ1-1; 9 bases align to TRBD1. This CDR3 spans 17 amino acids. Germline assignment: CDR1 SGHRS and CDR2 YFSETQ. V shed 4 bases, J shed 0 bases, and the junction held 10 bases outside the gene matches. The CDR3 DNA follows: TGCGCCAGCAGCCTAGACAGGGGGTCAGGCATGAACACTGAAGCTTTCTTT. Encoded protein: CASSLDRGSGMNTEAFF.

This clone came up a few times. Here the CDR3 DNA reads TGTGCCAGCAGCCCCACGTCAGAGGAGCATAACTATGGCTACACCTTC. It specifies CASSPTSEEHNYGYTF. The chain combines TRBV4-2 with TRBJ1-2; D call uncertain. Per the germline V gene, CDR1 is LGHNA and CDR2 is YNFKEQ. V lost 4 bases, J lost 1 base, and 16 bases lay in between. The CDR3 sequence is 16 residues long.

To note about this clone: A read error may produce the germline difference seen at one junction end. The rearrangement joins TRBV7-2 to TRBJ1-4, with D possibly matching TRBD1 (6 bases). This CDR3 is 11 amino acids long. The germline CDR1 and CDR2 sequences are SGHTA and FQGNSA. The CDR3 DNA is TGTGCCAGCAGCCCCCCCGGGACACACCTCTTT. This sequence encodes CASSPPGTHLF.

This chain uses TRBV2 with TRBJ1-2; TRBD1 is a possible D gene (5 bases). The CDR3 is made up of 14 amino acids. V was shortened by 3 bases and J by 1 base, with 9 bases between the two germline ends. Germline V CDR1 and CDR2: SNHLY, FYNNEI. The CDR3 DNA follows: TGTGCCAGCAGTGACAGGGAAGATAACTATGGCTACACCTTC. Amino acids: CASSDREDNYGYTF.

V is TRBV24-1 and J is TRBJ2-2, with a tentative D call TRBD1 (5 bases). V gave up 7 bases and J gave up 4 bases, with 9 bases separating them. The germline V gene has CDR1 KGHDR and CDR2 SFDVKD. CDR3 length equals 13 residues. The CDR3 sequence is CATRGRATGELFF. The DNA of the CDR3 is TGTGCCACCAGGGGCAGGGCCACCGGGGAGCTGTTTTTT.